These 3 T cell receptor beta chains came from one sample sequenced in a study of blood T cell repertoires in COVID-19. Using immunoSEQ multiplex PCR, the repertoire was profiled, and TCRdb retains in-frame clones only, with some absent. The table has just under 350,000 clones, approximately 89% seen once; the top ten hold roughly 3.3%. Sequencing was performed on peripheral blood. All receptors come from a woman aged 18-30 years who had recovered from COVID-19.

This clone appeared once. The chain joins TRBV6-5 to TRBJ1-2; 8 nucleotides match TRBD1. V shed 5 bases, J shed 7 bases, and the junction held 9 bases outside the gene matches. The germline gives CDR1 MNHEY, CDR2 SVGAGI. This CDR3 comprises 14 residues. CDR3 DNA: TGTGCCAGCAGTCAATCACGGACAGGGTCTGGCTACACCTTC. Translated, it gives CASSQSRTGSGYTF.

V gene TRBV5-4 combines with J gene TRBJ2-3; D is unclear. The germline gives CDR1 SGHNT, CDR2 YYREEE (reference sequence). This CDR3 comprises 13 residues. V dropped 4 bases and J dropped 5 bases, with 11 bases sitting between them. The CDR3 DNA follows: TGTGCCAGCAGCCCCCTTTCCGGAGATACGCAGTATTTT. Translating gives CASSPLSGDTQYF.

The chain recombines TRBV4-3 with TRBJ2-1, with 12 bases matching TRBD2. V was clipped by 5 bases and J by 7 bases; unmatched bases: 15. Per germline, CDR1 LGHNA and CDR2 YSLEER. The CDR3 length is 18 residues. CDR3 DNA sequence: TGCGCCAGCAGCTCGGGACTAGCGGGTACCCCGACTATTAATGAGCAGTTCTTC. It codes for CASSSGLAGTPTINEQFF.